This T cell receptor beta chain was found in a study of memory CD4+ T cells and cytomegalovirus serostatus. Study at large: Of the healthy Belgian adults, under 10 were CMV seropositive and approximately 24 seronegative.

The sort gate was single viable CD3+CD4+CD8-CD45RO+ cells for memory CD4+ T cells. CMV serostatus came from serum IgG against pp150, pp28, p38, p52. Methods used by the authors: After removing out-of-frame reads, 2 million to 2.5 million distinct TCRbeta sequences remained. TCRdb's table, derived via immunoSEQ multiplex PCR, lists solely in-frame clones and lacks some. V and J calls plus clone size are reproduced from that table; the DNA served to infer D and trimming. The sample lists under 75,000 clones; 60% to 85% were seen once. Germline values: CDR1 ENHRY, CDR2 SYGVKD. The CDR3 is 13 amino acids. V was trimmed by 6 bases and J by 6 bases, leaving 15 bases between them.

Material for sequencing was memory CD4+ T cells from blood. This TCR was sampled from an adult in good health and CMV-seronegative. Some clones in this sample may be carry-over from other donors' samples. J is TRBJ2-7 and V is TRBV10-3, with a possible D match to TRBD2 (5 bases). In DNA, the CDR3 is TGTGCCATCAGGCCAGCCCGGACTGGCGAGCAGTACTTC. It yields the protein CAIRPARTGEQYF.